The 10 T cell receptor beta chains reported below all come from one sample, sequenced in a study of beta chain features in type 1 diabetes. Reverse transcribing all isolated RNA meant expressed TCRB transcripts were sequenced. Libraries were prepared by immunoSEQ multiplex PCR; TCRdb keeps only in-frame clonotypes and omits some of them. The sample contains more than 140,000 clones, approximately 9.8% of which appear only once. Sequencing used central memory CD4+ T cells from blood. The source of these receptors is a woman aged 40 to 55 in good health.

This clone was observed a handful of times. The chain couples TRBV29-1 to TRBJ1-3; D unresolved. V lost 4 bases and J 2 bases, leaving 12 bases between the germline ends. Looked up from germline, CDR1 is SQVTM and CDR2 is ANQGSEA. This CDR3 region has 14 residues. The CDR3 DNA follows: TGCAGCGTTGGGTTTGGGGAGCCTGGAAACACCATATATTTT. Translating it yields CSVGFGEPGNTIYF.

This clone was detected ten times or more. The CDR3 is CASSSSGTGTYSPLHF. Here the CDR3 DNA reads TGTGCCAGCAGCTCAAGCGGGACAGGGACGTATTCACCCCTCCACTTT. This chain links TRBV7-2 with TRBJ1-6; 9 bases match TRBD1. Per germline, CDR1 SGHTA and CDR2 FQGNSA. The CDR3 has 16 residues. V lost 4 bases and J lost 8; bases outside the gene matches: 9.

V is TRBV7-9 and J is TRBJ1-1; TRBD1 is a possible D gene (5 bases). The CDR3 runs 14 residues. The germline gives CDR1 SEHNR, CDR2 FQNEAQ (reference sequence). V was shortened by 4 bases and J by 5 bases, with 14 bases between the two germline ends. The CDR3 DNA sequence: TGTGCCAGCAGCTCCAGGGTATTGGATACTGAAGCTTTCTTT. As protein: CASSSRVLDTEAFF.

This chain uses TRBV19 with TRBJ2-7; D remains ambiguous. The germline V gene encodes CDR1 LNHDA and CDR2 SQIVND (reference sequence). The CDR3 loop spans 14 amino acids. V lost 7 bases, J lost 2 bases, and 15 bases lay in between. CDR3 protein: CASTPTVTAYEQYF. CDR3 sequence (DNA): TGTGCCAGTACCCCCACAGTCACAGCCTACGAGCAGTACTTC.

This clone came up many times. The chain combines TRBV7-9 with TRBJ2-3, with TRBD1 as a possible D gene (5 bases). V lost 3 bases and J 4 bases, leaving 8 bases between the germline ends. CDR1 is SEHNR and CDR2 is FQNEAQ in the germline V gene (reference sequence). This CDR3 region has 13 residues. CDR3 DNA: TGTGCCAGCAGCTTCCAGGGTGCAGATACGCAGTATTTT. Translating gives CASSFQGADTQYF.

Only a few counts were recorded for this clone. The gene calls are TRBV15 and TRBJ1-2; 10 bases align to TRBD1. Germline trimming cut 3 bases from V and 8 bases from J; bases unmatched to any gene: 9. The CDR3 runs 15 residues. The germline gives CDR1 LNHNV, CDR2 YYDKDF (reference sequence). The CDR3 is CATSRAGTGDDGYTF. The CDR3 DNA reads as TGTGCCACCAGCAGGGCCGGGACAGGGGACGACGGCTACACCTTC.

This clone was seen at least ten times. The chain combines TRBV9 with TRBJ1-5; D is unresolved. V was cut by 9 bases and J by 0 bases, with 13 bases left in between. The CDR3 loop spans 14 amino acids. Germline loops: CDR1 SGDLS, CDR2 YYNGEE. CDR3 DNA sequence: TGTGCCAACTATCCGACGGGTAGCAATCAGCCCCAGCATTTT. Translation: CANYPTGSNQPQHF.

The rearrangement uses TRBV7-8 and TRBJ2-5; 10 bases map to TRBD1. Per germline, CDR1 SGHVS and CDR2 FQNEAQ. The CDR3 is 15 amino acids. V gave up 7 bases and J gave up 4 bases; unmatched junction bases: 9. CDR3 sequence (DNA): TGTGCCAGCAACAGGGACAGGGGCTCAGGAGAGACCCAGTACTTC. Amino acid sequence: CASNRDRGSGETQYF.

A few counts support this clone. The V call is TRBV11-2, the J call TRBJ2-5; D gene uncertain. In germline, CDR1 is SGHAT, CDR2 FQNNGV. The germline V and J ends were trimmed by 2 bases and 3 bases, with 7 bases remaining between them. The CDR3 is made up of 13 amino acids. The CDR3 is CASSLNTEETQYF. CDR3 sequence (DNA): TGTGCCAGCAGCTTAAATACGGAAGAGACCCAGTACTTC.

A few counts support this clone. The V call is TRBV7-2, the J call TRBJ1-1; D unclear. This CDR3 region has 13 residues. Between the trimmed V and J ends, which lost 8 bases and 1 base, there was a span of 11 bases. Germline CDR1 is SGHTA and CDR2 is FQGNSA. CDR3 loop: CASLSRRNTEAFF. The CDR3 nucleotides are TGTGCCAGCTTATCGAGGCGGAACACTGAAGCTTTCTTT.